This T cell receptor beta chain was retrieved from a study of T cells in Graves' hyperthyroidism and ophthalmopathy. This clonotype was seen only a few times. As yet, its antigen is unknown. Study-wide results and caveats: Patients with ophthalmopathy were separated from those with stable hyperthyroidism by a 13 V-J model. With a median lead of around 5.9 months before onset, the model predicted ophthalmopathy.

V lost 2 bases and J 5 bases, leaving 13 bases between the germline ends. Germline CDR1 MNHEY, CDR2 SVGEGT. This CDR3 comprises 15 residues. Uncontrolled infections, other autoimmune diseases, pregnancy or lactation led to exclusion of patients. Clinical symptoms, serum thyroxine and TRAb, thyroid ultrasound and orbital computed tomography were used for the diagnoses. TCR beta CDR3 region amplification was performed from RNA transcripts. With the HTBI primer set, the TCR CDR3 went through a first round of RT-PCR. MiXCR was run by TCRdb on the multiplex PCR reads, yielding one entry per CDR3 protein. The table records hundreds of thousands of distinct CDR3 sequences, about 25% of them present only once.

This sequence was found in a woman aged 40 to 50 with Graves' ophthalmopathy. The V and J genes are TRBV6-2 or TRBV6-3 and TRBJ1-5; D gene unclear. The sequenced material came from blood. The CDR3 DNA reads TGTGCCAGCAGTTACGGGGTTAAGCATGATCAGCCCCAGCATTTT. This gives the protein CASSYGVKHDQPQHF.